The text below deals with one TCR beta chain. Recruited during active infection, patients (from Seattle) were subsequently followed longitudinally. This sample is part of a study of blood T cell repertoires in COVID-19. Background on the study: Samples of COVID-19 (acute and convalescent) were obtained from the United States, Italy and Spain.

Assay used: immunoSEQ multiplex PCR; TCRdb lists only in-frame clones, some missing. The data show more than 300,000 clones, with roughly 90% seen just once and about 7% held by the top ten. This sequence originates from a woman in her sixties or seventies with COVID-19, enrolled during active disease. Sample: peripheral blood.

CDR3 sequence reads: CASDQTGESGYGYTF. The CDR3 nucleotides are TGTGCCAGCGATCAAACAGGCGAAAGTGGCTATGGCTACACCTTC. The rearrangement uses TRBV28 and TRBJ1-2, with D maybe TRBD1 (5 bases). This CDR3 region has 15 residues. V shed 8 bases and J shed 4 bases, with 20 bases lying between them. The germline gives CDR1 MDHEN, CDR2 SYDVKM.